This TCR beta chain was documented in a study of blood T cells in healthy people across ages. The authors ran a second PCR of roughly 6 to 12 cycles using a sample-barcoded 5' primer and a J-beta primer mix. A single record per CDR3 protein comes from TCRdb applying MiXCR to the 5' RACE reads. The table lists around 800,000 distinct CDR3 sequences, around a quarter of them singletons, with around 3% in the top ten. Study observations and caveats: Donors of long life had a larger count of naive CD4+ cells and greater diversity than aged donors.

Per the germline V gene, CDR1 is SEHNR and CDR2 is FQNEAQ (reference sequence). The CDR3 totals 16 residues. With 5 bases clipped from V and 2 bases from J, the junction kept 7 bases outside the gene matches. This clonotype was counted between two and nine times. What it binds is not known. Another study also made use of these data, one on T cells of mothers and their children. This second report adds: Healthy Caucasian mothers, a few in number, and their six children were the donors. Related and unrelated pairs show TCR recombination output that thymic selection shapes similarly.

The sample taken for sequencing was blood. V gene TRBV7-9 combines with J gene TRBJ2-3, with 10 bases matching TRBD2. The sequence derives from a boy aged 5 to 17 in good health. CDR3: CASSGSGGSPTDTQYF. CDR3 DNA: TGTGCCAGCAGCGGTAGCGGGGGGTCCCCCACAGATACGCAGTATTTT.